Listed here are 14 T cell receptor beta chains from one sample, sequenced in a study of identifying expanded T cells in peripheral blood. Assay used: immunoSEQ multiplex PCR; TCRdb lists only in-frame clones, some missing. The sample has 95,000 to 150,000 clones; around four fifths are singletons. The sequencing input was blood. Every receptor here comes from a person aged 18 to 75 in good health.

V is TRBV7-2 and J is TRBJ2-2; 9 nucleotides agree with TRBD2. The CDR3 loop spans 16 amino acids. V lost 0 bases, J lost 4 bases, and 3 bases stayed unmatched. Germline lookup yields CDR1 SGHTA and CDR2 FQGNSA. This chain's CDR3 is CASSLARAGGTGELFF. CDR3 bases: TGTGCCAGCAGCTTAGCCCGAGCGGGGGGCACCGGGGAGCTGTTTTTT.

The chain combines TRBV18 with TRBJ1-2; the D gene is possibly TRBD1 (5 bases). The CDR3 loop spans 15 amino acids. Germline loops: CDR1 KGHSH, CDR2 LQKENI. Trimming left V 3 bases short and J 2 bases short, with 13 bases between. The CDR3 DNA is TGTGCCAGCTCACCCTCAAGGGGAGACAACTATGGCTACACCTTC. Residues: CASSPSRGDNYGYTF.

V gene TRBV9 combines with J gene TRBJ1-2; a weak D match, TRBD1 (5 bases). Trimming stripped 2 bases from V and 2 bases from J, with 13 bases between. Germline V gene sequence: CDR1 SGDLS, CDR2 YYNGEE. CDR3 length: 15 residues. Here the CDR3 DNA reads TGTGCCAGCAGCGTGGGAGGGGCTACGAACTATGGCTACACCTTC. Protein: CASSVGGATNYGYTF.

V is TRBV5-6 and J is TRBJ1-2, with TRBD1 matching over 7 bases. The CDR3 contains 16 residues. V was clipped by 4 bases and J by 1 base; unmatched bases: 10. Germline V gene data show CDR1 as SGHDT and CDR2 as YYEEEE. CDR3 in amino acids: CASSDRQGSFNYGYTF. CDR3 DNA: TGTGCCAGCAGCGACCGACAGGGTTCCTTTAACTATGGCTACACCTTC.

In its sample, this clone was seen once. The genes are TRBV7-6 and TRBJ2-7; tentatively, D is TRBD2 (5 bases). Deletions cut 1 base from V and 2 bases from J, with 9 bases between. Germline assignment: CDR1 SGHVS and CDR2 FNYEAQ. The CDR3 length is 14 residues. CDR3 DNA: TGTGCCAGCAGCTTAGTGGACTCAGCCTACGAGCAGTACTTC. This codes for CASSLVDSAYEQYF.

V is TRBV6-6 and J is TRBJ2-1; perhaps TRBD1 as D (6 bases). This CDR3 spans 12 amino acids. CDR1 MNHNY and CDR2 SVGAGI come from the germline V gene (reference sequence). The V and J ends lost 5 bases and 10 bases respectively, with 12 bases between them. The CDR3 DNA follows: TGTGCCAGCAGTCGAGAAGACAGGGAGCAGTTCTTC. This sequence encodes CASSREDREQFF.

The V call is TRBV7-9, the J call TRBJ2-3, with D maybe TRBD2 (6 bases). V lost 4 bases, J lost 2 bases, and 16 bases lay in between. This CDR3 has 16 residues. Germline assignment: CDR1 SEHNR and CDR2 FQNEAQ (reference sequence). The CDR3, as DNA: TGTGCCAGCAGCTGGGGACTGGAGAAGGACACAGATACGCAGTATTTT. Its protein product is CASSWGLEKDTDTQYF.

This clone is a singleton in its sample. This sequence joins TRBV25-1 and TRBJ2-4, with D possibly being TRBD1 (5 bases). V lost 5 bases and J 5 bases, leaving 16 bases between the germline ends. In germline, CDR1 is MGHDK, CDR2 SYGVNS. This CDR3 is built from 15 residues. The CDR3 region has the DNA TGTGCCAGCAGTCCCCTTTGGACAAACCAAAACATTCAGTACTTC. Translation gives CASSPLWTNQNIQYF. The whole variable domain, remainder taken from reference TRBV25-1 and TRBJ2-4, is EADIYQTPRYLVIGTGKKITLECSQTMGHDKMYWYQQDPGMELHLIHYSYGVNSTEKGDLSSESTVSRIRTEHFPLTLESARPSHTSQYLCASSPLWTNQNIQYFGAGTRLSVL.

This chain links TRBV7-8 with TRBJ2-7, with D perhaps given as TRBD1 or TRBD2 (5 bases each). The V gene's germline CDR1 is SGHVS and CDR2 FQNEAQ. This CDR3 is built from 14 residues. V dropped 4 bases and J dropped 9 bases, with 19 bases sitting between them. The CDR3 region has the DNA TGTGCCAGCAGCTCCCGGGGCAGGGCGTCAGGGCAGTACTTC. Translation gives CASSSRGRASGQYF.

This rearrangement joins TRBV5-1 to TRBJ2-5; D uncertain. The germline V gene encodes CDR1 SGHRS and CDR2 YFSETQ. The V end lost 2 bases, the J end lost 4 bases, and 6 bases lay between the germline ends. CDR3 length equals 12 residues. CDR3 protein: CASSLFGETQYF. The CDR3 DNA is TGCGCCAGCAGCTTATTTGGAGAGACCCAGTACTTC. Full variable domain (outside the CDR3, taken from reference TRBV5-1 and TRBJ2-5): KAGVTQTPRYLIKTRGQQVTLSCSPISGHRSVSWYQQTPGQGLQFLFEYFSETQRNKGNFPGRFSGRQFSNSRSEMNVSTLELGDSALYLCASSLFGETQYFGPGTRLLVL.

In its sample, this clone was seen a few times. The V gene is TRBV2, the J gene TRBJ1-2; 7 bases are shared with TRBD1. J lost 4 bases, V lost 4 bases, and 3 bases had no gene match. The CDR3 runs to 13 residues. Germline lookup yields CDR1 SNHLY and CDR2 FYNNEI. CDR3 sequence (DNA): TGTGCCAGCAGTGCGGGACAGCTCTATGGCTACACCTTC. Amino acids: CASSAGQLYGYTF.

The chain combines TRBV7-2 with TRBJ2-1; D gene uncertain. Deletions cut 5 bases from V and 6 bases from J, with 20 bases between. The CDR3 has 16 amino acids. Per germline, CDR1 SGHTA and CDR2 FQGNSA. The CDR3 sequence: CASSAMGSLVRNEQFF. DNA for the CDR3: TGTGCCAGCAGCGCCATGGGTAGTCTTGTTCGCAATGAGCAGTTCTTC.

The CDR3 reads CASSVGGPRAFF. CDR3 in DNA: TGTGCCAGCAGTGTAGGGGGGCCCAGGGCTTTCTTT. The rearrangement uses TRBV2 and TRBJ1-1, with D possibly being TRBD1 (6 bases). The CDR3 length is 12 residues. V gave up 4 bases and J gave up 11 bases, with 14 bases separating them. Germline V gene data show CDR1 as SNHLY and CDR2 as FYNNEI.

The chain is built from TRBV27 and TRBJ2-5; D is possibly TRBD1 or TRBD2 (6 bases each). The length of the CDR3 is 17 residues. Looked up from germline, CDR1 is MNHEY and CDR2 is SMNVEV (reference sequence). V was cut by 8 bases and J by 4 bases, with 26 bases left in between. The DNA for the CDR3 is TGTGCCAGCGGGCCCCCCGGGGGCCGGATGGGGGGAGAGACCCAGTACTTC. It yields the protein CASGPPGGRMGGETQYF.